Listed below are T cell receptor beta chains from one sample, sequenced in a study of Ad26.COV2.S vaccination and SARS-CoV-2 variants. Profiled with immunoSEQ multiplex PCR; TCRdb holds only in-frame clones, not every one. The sample consists of roughly 410,000 clones, 83% of them appearing once. The starting material was peripheral blood, obtained in a trial of Ad26.COV2.S vaccine versus placebo. These receptors originate from a person between 18 and 65 years old who received the Ad26.COV2.S COVID-19 vaccine or a placebo. Each CDR3 is given with its conserved first and last residue. Each record gives: V gene, J gene, clone size, D gene, CDR3 protein, CDR3 DNA. D genes are given only for firm matches. Expanded clones get a size class; other rows say once, few or many, or leave the size out.

V gene: TRBV18; J gene: TRBJ1-2; clone size: NA; D gene: TRBD1; CDR3 protein: CASSSGTGGFYGYTF; CDR3 DNA: TGTGCCAGCTCGTCCGGGACAGGAGGATTCTATGGCTACACCTTC
V gene: TRBV11-2; J gene: TRBJ2-7; clone size: NA; D gene: NA; CDR3 protein: CASSPNPTGYEQYF; CDR3 DNA: TGTGCCAGCAGCCCGAACCCTACAGGCTACGAGCAGTACTTC
V gene: TRBV5-1; J gene: TRBJ1-1; clone size: once; D gene: NA; CDR3 protein: CASSLSPQGEAFF; CDR3 DNA: TGCGCCAGCAGCTTGTCTCCACAGGGTGAAGCTTTCTTT
V gene: TRBV12-5; J gene: TRBJ2-1; clone size: NA; D gene: TRBD2; CDR3 protein: CASGSSGGPQFF; CDR3 DNA: TGTGCTAGTGGATCTAGCGGGGGGCCGCAGTTCTTC
V gene: TRBV5-4; J gene: TRBJ2-5; clone size: NA; D gene: TRBD1; CDR3 protein: CASSLGAGQVGETQYF; CDR3 DNA: TGTGCCAGCAGCTTGGGGGCGGGACAGGTGGGGGAGACCCAGTACTTC
V gene: TRBV7-2; J gene: TRBJ1-2; clone size: NA; D gene: TRBD1; CDR3 protein: CASSLDGTGTNYGYTF; CDR3 DNA: TGTGCCAGCAGCTTAGATGGGACAGGAACTAACTATGGCTACACCTTC
V gene: TRBV5-6; J gene: TRBJ2-5; clone size: once; D gene: NA; CDR3 protein: CASSPTGIQETQYF; CDR3 DNA: TGTGCCAGCAGCCCCACAGGGATTCAAGAGACCCAGTACTTC
V gene: TRBV24-1; J gene: TRBJ2-7; clone size: NA; D gene: NA; CDR3 protein: CATSDLRGHEQYF; CDR3 DNA: TGTGCCACCAGTGATCTACGGGGGCACGAGCAGTACTTC
V gene: TRBV4-2; J gene: TRBJ1-5; clone size: few; D gene: NA; CDR3 protein: CASSQVGQGNQPQHF; CDR3 DNA: TGTGCCAGCAGCCAAGTCGGTCAGGGTAATCAGCCCCAGCATTTT
V gene: TRBV4-2; J gene: TRBJ1-6; clone size: NA; D gene: NA; CDR3 protein: CASSQGGVGESPLHF; CDR3 DNA: TGTGCCAGCAGCCAAGGAGGGGTGGGCGAATCACCCCTCCACTTT
V gene: TRBV7-3; J gene: TRBJ2-6; clone size: NA; D gene: NA; CDR3 protein: CASSKQSRLGSGANVLTF; CDR3 DNA: TGTGCCAGCAGCAAACAGAGCCGATTGGGCTCTGGGGCCAACGTCCTGACTTTC
V gene: TRBV3-1/TRBV3-2; J gene: TRBJ1-1; clone size: NA; D gene: NA; CDR3 protein: CASSRHNSVAEAFF; CDR3 DNA: TGTGCCAGCAGTCGTCACAACAGTGTCGCTGAAGCTTTCTTT
V gene: TRBV23-1; J gene: TRBJ2-7; clone size: NA; D gene: NA; CDR3 protein: CASSPGGGGHEQYF; CDR3 DNA: TGCGCCAGCAGTCCAGGTGGAGGCGGCCACGAGCAGTACTTC
V gene: TRBV7-2; J gene: TRBJ2-5; clone size: NA; D gene: NA; CDR3 protein: CASRTGGPGVQTQYF; CDR3 DNA: TGTGCCAGCAGAACTGGAGGGCCGGGGGTGCAGACCCAGTACTTC
V gene: TRBV5-1; J gene: TRBJ2-1; clone size: NA; D gene: TRBD1; CDR3 protein: CASSLARQGVGEQFF; CDR3 DNA: TGCGCCAGCAGCTTGGCCCGACAGGGGGTCGGGGAGCAGTTCTTC
V gene: TRBV5-4; J gene: TRBJ1-2; clone size: NA; D gene: TRBD1; CDR3 protein: CASSPWTGGHGYTF; CDR3 DNA: TGTGCCAGCAGCCCTTGGACAGGGGGACATGGCTACACCTTC
V gene: TRBV28; J gene: TRBJ2-6; clone size: NA; D gene: NA; CDR3 protein: CASSPRGSGANVLTF; CDR3 DNA: TGTGCCAGCAGCCCTAGGGGCTCTGGGGCCAACGTCCTGACTTTC
V gene: TRBV4-1; J gene: TRBJ2-3; clone size: NA; D gene: NA; CDR3 protein: CASSQGLGADTQYF; CDR3 DNA: TGCGCCAGCAGCCAAGGCCTAGGAGCGGATACGCAGTATTTT
V gene: TRBV7-2; J gene: TRBJ2-1; clone size: NA; D gene: NA; CDR3 protein: CASSLGTGSYNEQFF; CDR3 DNA: TGTGCCAGCAGCTTAGGAACGGGCTCCTACAATGAGCAGTTCTTC
V gene: TRBV24-1; J gene: TRBJ2-5; clone size: NA; D gene: NA; CDR3 protein: CATSDRGETQYF; CDR3 DNA: TGTGCCACCAGTGATCGGGGAGAGACCCAGTACTTC
V gene: TRBV11-2; J gene: TRBJ2-5; clone size: NA; D gene: NA; CDR3 protein: CASSLDRETQYF; CDR3 DNA: TGTGCCAGCAGCTTAGATCGGGAGACCCAGTACTTC
V gene: TRBV4-2; J gene: TRBJ2-1; clone size: NA; D gene: TRBD2; CDR3 protein: CASSLRLAGGRGNEQFF; CDR3 DNA: TGTGCCAGCAGCCTCAGACTAGCGGGAGGGCGGGGCAATGAGCAGTTCTTC
V gene: TRBV7-6; J gene: TRBJ2-7; clone size: few; D gene: TRBD1; CDR3 protein: CASSPSGQTYEQYF; CDR3 DNA: TGTGCCAGCAGCCCTTCGGGACAGACCTACGAGCAGTACTTC
V gene: TRBV4-1; J gene: TRBJ1-1; clone size: NA; D gene: TRBD1; CDR3 protein: CASSQGGTGGANTEAFF; CDR3 DNA: TGCGCCAGCAGCCAAGGTGGGACAGGGGGAGCGAACACTGAAGCTTTCTTT
V gene: TRBV4-1; J gene: TRBJ1-3; clone size: few; D gene: NA; CDR3 protein: CASKGDGFYSGNTIYF; CDR3 DNA: TGCGCCAGTAAAGGAGACGGCTTCTACTCTGGAAACACCATATATTTT
V gene: TRBV5-3; J gene: TRBJ2-5; clone size: NA; D gene: NA; CDR3 protein: CARSLGVGHSPETQYF; CDR3 DNA: TGTGCCAGAAGCTTGGGGGTGGGGCACTCCCCGGAGACCCAGTACTTC
V gene: TRBV3-1/TRBV3-2; J gene: TRBJ1-5; clone size: NA; D gene: NA; CDR3 protein: CASSQVGQPQHF; CDR3 DNA: TGTGCCAGCAGCCAAGTGGGACAGCCCCAGCATTTT
V gene: TRBV7-2; J gene: TRBJ2-1; clone size: NA; D gene: NA; CDR3 protein: CASSLRTGGIGYNEQFF; CDR3 DNA: TGTGCCAGCAGCTTACGGACGGGGGGCATCGGGTACAATGAGCAGTTCTTC
V gene: TRBV7-3; J gene: TRBJ2-3; clone size: NA; D gene: TRBD2; CDR3 protein: CASSTRGSGSSADTQYF; CDR3 DNA: TGTGCCAGCAGCACCCGGGGTAGCGGGAGTTCCGCAGATACGCAGTATTTT
V gene: TRBV6-5; J gene: TRBJ1-3; clone size: once; D gene: NA; CDR3 protein: CASSYRGSRGNTIYF; CDR3 DNA: TGTGCCAGCAGTTACCGGGGGTCGAGGGGAAACACCATATATTTT
V gene: TRBV11-3; J gene: TRBJ2-3; clone size: NA; D gene: NA; CDR3 protein: CASSLDLWGKRTDTQYF; CDR3 DNA: TGTGCCAGCAGCTTAGATTTGTGGGGGAAGCGCACAGATACGCAGTATTTT
V gene: TRBV2; J gene: TRBJ2-2; clone size: NA; D gene: TRBD1; CDR3 protein: CASRDRGFTGELFF; CDR3 DNA: TGTGCCAGCAGGGACAGGGGATTCACCGGGGAGCTGTTTTTT
V gene: TRBV23-1; J gene: TRBJ1-5; clone size: NA; D gene: NA; CDR3 protein: CASTNSRGREQPQHF; CDR3 DNA: TGCGCCAGCACCAATTCGAGAGGGAGAGAACAGCCCCAGCATTTT
V gene: TRBV27; J gene: TRBJ2-2; clone size: NA; D gene: TRBD2; CDR3 protein: CASSLSNPAGLGTGELFF; CDR3 DNA: TGTGCCAGCAGTTTATCAAATCCCGCTGGACTAGGAACCGGGGAGCTGTTTTTT
V gene: TRBV11-2; J gene: TRBJ2-1; clone size: NA; D gene: TRBD2; CDR3 protein: CASSPGGILLNEQFF; CDR3 DNA: TGTGCCAGCAGCCCGGGGGGGATTCTACTCAATGAGCAGTTCTTC